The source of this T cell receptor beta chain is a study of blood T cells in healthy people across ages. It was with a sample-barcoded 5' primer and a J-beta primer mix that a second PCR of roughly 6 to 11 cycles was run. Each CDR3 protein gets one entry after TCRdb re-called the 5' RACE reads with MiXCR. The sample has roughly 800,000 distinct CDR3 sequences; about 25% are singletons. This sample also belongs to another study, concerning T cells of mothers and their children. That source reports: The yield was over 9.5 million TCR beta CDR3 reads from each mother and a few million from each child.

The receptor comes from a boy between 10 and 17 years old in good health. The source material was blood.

The CDR3 reads CASSLGRGKWETQYF. CDR3 coding DNA: TGCGCCAGCAGCTTGGGCAGGGGAAAGTGGGAGACCCAGTACTTC. The chain is built from TRBV5-1 and TRBJ2-5; the D gene is possibly TRBD1 (6 bases). Germline V lookup: CDR1 SGHRS, CDR2 YFSETQ. V lost 0 bases, J lost 5 bases, and 14 bases lay in between. This CDR3 comprises 15 residues.